The entry below describes one T cell receptor (beta chain). This sample is part of a study of cytomegalovirus exposure and HLA in healthy donors. The germline CDR1 and CDR2 sequences are LNHDA and SQIVND (reference sequence). V lost 6 bases, J lost 2 bases, and 12 bases stayed unmatched. CDR3 length: 16 residues. Generated by immunoSEQ multiplex PCR, the TCRdb table keeps only in-frame clones and is missing some. The repertoire holds 330,000 or so clones, with more than 80% as singletons. The origin of this receptor is a woman between 18 and 30 years old in good health and CMV-seronegative. Sequenced material: PBMCs. The J gene is TRBJ2-7, the V gene TRBV19, with TRBD1 identical over 8 bases. CDR3 amino acids: CASSRHGTGGAYEQYF. Written as DNA, the CDR3 is TGTGCCAGTAGCCGCCACGGGACAGGAGGGGCCTACGAGCAGTACTTC.